This entry concerns a single T cell receptor beta chain. What it binds is unknown. Researchers barred patients who had uncontrolled infection, other autoimmune disease, pregnancy or lactation. Together with thyroid ultrasound, orbital computed tomography, serum thyroxine and TRAb, clinical symptoms were used for diagnoses. This record belongs to a study of T cells in Graves' hyperthyroidism and ophthalmopathy. Authors of the study amplified TCR beta CDR3 regions from RNA transcripts. HTBI primers were the set used in a first-round RT-PCR of the TCR CDR3. From the multiplex PCR reads, TCRdb called clonotypes with MiXCR, one entry per CDR3 protein. The data show approximately 510,000 distinct CDR3 sequences, approximately 49% seen once. Study-wide points: Peripheral blood also featured most of the thyroid clonotypes expanded above 0.001.

The receptor was isolated from an adult woman with Graves' disease, either hyperthyroidism or ophthalmopathy (not recorded which). The specimen sequenced was peripheral blood or thyroid tissue (not recorded which).

CDR3 DNA sequence: TGCAGTGCCATTAAGGACAGGGTGAACACCGGGGAGCTGTTTTTT. It yields the protein CSAIKDRVNTGELFF. The chain combines TRBV20-1 with TRBJ2-2, with TRBD1 identical over 8 bases. The CDR3 extends over 15 amino acids. CDR1 is DFQATT, CDR2 SNEGSKA, per germline (reference sequence). After removal of 6 bases from V and 1 base from J, the junction contained 7 bases not matched to a gene.